This passage covers 30 T cell receptor beta chains from one sample sequenced in a study of T cell repertoires in cytomegalovirus infection. These TCRs are of unknown antigen specificity. TCRdb analysed the reads with MiXCR anew, one entry per CDR3 protein. The profile shows some 270,000 distinct CDR3 sequences, less than 25% of them singletons. The sequenced sample was cultured PBMCs, obtained from culture after CMV antigen stimulation. Receptor source: a human donor in good health (CMV status not recorded). Some clones in this sample may be carry-over from other donors' samples.

This clonotype was observed a few times. The chain uses TRBV28 and TRBJ1-5, with D perhaps matching TRBD1 (5 bases). Germline loops: CDR1 MDHEN, CDR2 SYDVKM. Trimming took off 5 bases at V and 8 bases at J, with 16 bases between the two ends. CDR3 length: 14 residues. CDR3 amino acids: CASSLSLRGEPQHF. The CDR3 coding sequence is TGTGCCAGCAGTCTGTCGTTACGGGGCGAGCCCCAGCATTTT.

This clonotype was counted at least ten times. J is TRBJ2-5 and V is TRBV7-2; the D is unclear. The CDR3 sequence is 15 residues long. Germline V lookup: CDR1 SGHTA, CDR2 FQGNSA. Trimming left V 2 bases short and J 5 bases short, with 15 bases between. CDR3 nucleotides: TGTGCCAGCAGCTTATATAGTAGGGCCGGGGAGACCCAGTACTTC. Its translation is CASSLYSRAGETQYF.

This clonotype came up a few times. V and J are TRBV11-1 and TRBJ2-1; TRBD2 agrees at 8 bases. Per germline, CDR1 SGHAT and CDR2 FQDESV (reference sequence). The CDR3 is 15 residues long. V was clipped by 2 bases and J by 6 bases; unmatched bases: 6. The CDR3 nucleotides are TGTGCCAGCAGCTTAATAGCGGGAATGTCCAATGAGCAGTTCTTC. Protein sequence: CASSLIAGMSNEQFF.

This clonotype came up once. The chain joins TRBV4-3 to TRBJ2-5; weak D call: TRBD1 (6 bases). V was shortened by 0 bases and J by 5 bases, with 16 bases between the two germline ends. The CDR3 is 16 amino acids. Germline V gives CDR1 LGHNA, CDR2 YSLEER. CDR3 sequence (DNA): TGCGCCAGCAGCCAAGATATCCGTACAGGGTTCGAGACCCAGTACTTC. It translates to CASSQDIRTGFETQYF.

This clonotype has only a few counts. This chain links TRBV4-1 with TRBJ2-3, with 10 nucleotides matching TRBD2. The CDR3 spans 17 residues. J was trimmed by 4 bases and V by 0 bases; bases with no gene match: 7. The germline gives CDR1 MGHRA, CDR2 YSYEKL. Written as DNA, the CDR3 is TGCGCCAGCAGCCAAGAAGATGTAGCGGGAGGCGCAGATACGCAGTATTTT. Translating gives CASSQEDVAGGADTQYF.

This chain uses TRBV6-2 or TRBV6-3 with TRBJ1-1; weak D call: TRBD1 (5 bases). The CDR3 has 15 residues. Trimming cost V 1 base and J 4 bases, with 13 bases left between them. The V gene's germline CDR1 is MNHEY and CDR2 SVGEGT. The CDR3 DNA reads TGTGCCAGCAGTTACTGGGACCTCGGAGGCACTGAAGCTTTCTTT. Amino acids: CASSYWDLGGTEAFF.

This clonotype was counted ten times or more. The chain combines TRBV11-2 with TRBJ1-2; D is perhaps TRBD1 (6 bases). Trimming took off 3 bases at V and 4 bases at J, with 9 bases between the two ends. Germline CDR1 and CDR2: SGHAT and FQNNGV. The CDR3 covers 13 residues. CDR3 nucleotides: TGTGCCAGCAGCTTGACGGACAGCTATGGCTACACCTTC. It translates to CASSLTDSYGYTF.

Ten or more counts support this clonotype. The genes are TRBV6-1 and TRBJ1-1; the match to TRBD1 covers 8 bases. The CDR3 runs to 16 residues. Trimming cost V 6 bases and J 3 bases; bases outside gene matches: 12. Germline V CDR1 and CDR2: MNHNS, SASEGT. The CDR3, as DNA: TGTGCCAGCAGGCAACAGGGGGAGAGAAGGTACACTGAAGCTTTCTTT. This encodes CASRQQGERRYTEAFF.

This clonotype was seen more than once but under ten times. CDR3 DNA: TGTGCCAGTTCGATGTCGAGCGGGAGTAGTTGGAATGAGCAGTTCTTC. Its translation is CASSMSSGSSWNEQFF. The V call is TRBV6-2 or TRBV6-3, the J call TRBJ2-1, with TRBD2 matching over 8 bases. V shed 9 bases, J shed 7 bases, and the junction held 17 bases outside the gene matches. The CDR3 runs 16 residues. The germline gives CDR1 MNHEY, CDR2 SVGEGT.

The gene calls are TRBV19 and TRBJ2-6, with D maybe TRBD2 (6 bases). This CDR3 has 17 amino acids. Germline lookup yields CDR1 LNHDA and CDR2 SQIVND (reference sequence). V was shortened by 3 bases and J by 1 base, with 13 bases between the two germline ends. CDR3 region: CASSIGGIRSGANVLTF. The CDR3 bases are TGTGCCAGTAGTATTGGAGGGATTCGGTCTGGGGCCAACGTCCTGACTTTC.

A few counts support this clonotype. This chain uses TRBV6-1 with TRBJ2-3; TRBD1 matches at 8 bases. This CDR3 spans 15 amino acids. V lost 5 bases, J lost 2 bases, and 6 bases stayed unmatched. CDR1 is MNHNS and CDR2 is SASEGT in the germline V gene. CDR3 DNA: TGTGCCAGCAGTTCCCAGGGACAGGTCACAGATACGCAGTATTTT. Amino acid sequence: CASSSQGQVTDTQYF.

This clonotype occurred many times. The chain recombines TRBV6-5 with TRBJ2-2, with 7 bases matching TRBD2. Germline CDR1 is MNHEY and CDR2 is SVGAGI. This CDR3 has 14 amino acids. V lost 2 bases to trimming and J lost 4 bases; unmatched junction nucleotides: 1. In DNA form, the CDR3 reads TGTGCCAGCAGTTACGGGGGGGGCACCGGGGAGCTGTTTTTT. Its protein product is CASSYGGGTGELFF.

The rearrangement joins TRBV5-4 to TRBJ2-1; the D gene is possibly TRBD1 (6 bases). The ends were cut back, 4 bases at V and 6 bases at J, with 14 bases in the middle. Germline V gene data show CDR1 as SGHNT and CDR2 as YYREEE (reference sequence). This CDR3 has 14 amino acids. CDR3 region: CASSPGTGSNEQFF. DNA of the CDR3: TGTGCCAGCAGCCCAGGAACAGGGTCCAATGAGCAGTTCTTC.

This clonotype was counted at least ten times. This sequence joins TRBV12-3 or TRBV12-4 and TRBJ2-7, with 7 positions matching TRBD1. Germline trimming cut 5 bases from V and 6 bases from J; bases unmatched to any gene: 7. The CDR3 consists of 13 residues. CDR3: CASSPDRVREQYV. DNA for the CDR3: TGTGCCAGCAGTCCAGACAGGGTGCGCGAGCAGTACGTC.

This clonotype was found many times. This rearrangement joins TRBV7-2 to TRBJ2-1, with a possible D match to TRBD2 (6 bases). Germline loops: CDR1 SGHTA, CDR2 FQGNSA. The CDR3 length is 15 residues. Trimming took off 5 bases at V and 7 bases at J, with 18 bases between the two ends. The CDR3 sequence is CASSPVATGGNEQFF. The CDR3 bases are TGTGCCAGCAGCCCAGTGGCTACCGGGGGAAATGAGCAGTTCTTC.

In its sample, this clonotype was seen many times. This chain connects TRBV7-2 to TRBJ2-3; no clear D. CDR1 SGHTA and CDR2 FQGNSA come from the germline V gene. V was cut by 5 bases and J by 6 bases, with 6 bases left in between. The CDR3 totals 11 residues. CDR3 sequence: CASSQMDTQYF. DNA for the CDR3: TGTGCCAGCAGCCAAATGGATACGCAGTATTTT.

This clonotype occurred many times. The J gene is TRBJ2-7, the V gene TRBV7-2; a weak D match, TRBD2 (5 bases). Germline V lookup: CDR1 SGHTA, CDR2 FQGNSA. The CDR3 consists of 13 residues. V dropped 5 bases and J dropped 3 bases, with 11 bases sitting between them. The CDR3, as DNA: TGTGCCAGCAGCACTAGTGTACGCTACGAGCAGTACTTC. Its translation is CASSTSVRYEQYF.

This clonotype was recorded once. This sequence joins TRBV4-1 and TRBJ2-2; the D gene is possibly TRBD1 (6 bases). CDR3 length equals 15 residues. The germline V and J ends were trimmed by 6 bases and 3 bases, with 14 bases remaining between them. Germline lookup yields CDR1 MGHRA and CDR2 YSYEKL. CDR3 in amino acids: CASSQGSIDTGELFF. CDR3 nucleotides: TGCGCCAGCAGTCAGGGGAGCATTGACACCGGGGAGCTGTTTTTT.

This clonotype was picked up a small number of times. The rearrangement uses TRBV4-3 and TRBJ2-1; 16 bases are a match to TRBD2. The CDR3 sequence is 21 residues long. The V gene end was trimmed by 4 bases and the J gene end by 1 base; junction bases not matched to a gene: 13. The germline gives CDR1 LGHNA, CDR2 YSLEER. DNA for the CDR3: TGCGCCAGCAGCCGGCCCACGGGGACTAGCGGGAGGGCTAGTTCCTACAATGAGCAGTTCTTC. Residues: CASSRPTGTSGRASSYNEQFF.

The chain joins TRBV2 to TRBJ2-3, with D possibly TRBD2 on 5 matching bases. CDR3 length equals 14 residues. V was trimmed by 4 bases and J by 3 bases, leaving 11 bases between them. CDR1 is SNHLY, CDR2 FYNNEI, per germline. The CDR3 DNA is TGTGCCAGCAGTGTACTAGGCCAAACAGATACGCAGTATTTT. Translating it yields CASSVLGQTDTQYF.

With regard to this clonotype: The junction does not match germline at one end; this may be a read error. The chain is built from TRBV7-7 and TRBJ2-1; 11 bases are shared with TRBD2. The CDR3 is made up of 15 amino acids. Looked up from germline, CDR1 is SSHAT and CDR2 is FNYEAQ (reference sequence). The CDR3 nucleotides read TGTGCTAGCAGCTGGGGACTAGCGGTCTACAATGAGCAGTTCTTC. Protein sequence: CASSWGLAVYNEQFF.

This clonotype turned up a few times. The rearrangement uses TRBV20-1 and TRBJ1-2; 11 nucleotides align to TRBD1. The V gene end was trimmed by 1 base and the J gene end by 1 base; junction bases not matched to a gene: 5. The germline gives CDR1 DFQATT, CDR2 SNEGSKA (reference sequence). The CDR3 covers 16 residues. CDR3 nucleotides: TGCAGTGCTAGAGCCGGGACAGGGGGGATTAACTATGGCTACACCTTC. It encodes CSARAGTGGINYGYTF.

The rearrangement links TRBV7-8 to TRBJ2-7; D could derive from TRBD1 or TRBD2 (5 bases each). CDR3 length equals 14 residues. Trimming removed 5 bases from V and 3 bases from J, with 14 bases in between. Per germline, CDR1 SGHVS and CDR2 FQNEAQ. The CDR3 here is CASSGTVGNYEQYV. The CDR3 nucleotides are TGTGCCAGCAGCGGGACGGTTGGAAACTACGAGCAGTACGTC.

This chain uses TRBV7-2 with TRBJ2-5; D possibly uses TRBD1 or TRBD2 (5 bases each). Trimming removed 5 bases from V and 1 base from J, with 20 bases in between. Germline V lookup: CDR1 SGHTA, CDR2 FQGNSA. The CDR3 runs 17 residues. CDR3 sequence: CASSPRGRRSSQETQYF. CDR3 DNA sequence: TGTGCCAGCAGCCCGAGGGGACGGAGGTCCTCCCAAGAGACCCAGTACTTC.

The V and J genes are TRBV20-1 and TRBJ1-2, with 9 nucleotides matching TRBD1. The ends lost 6 bases at V and 4 bases at J; junction bases unmatched: 9. The CDR3 is made up of 14 amino acids. Germline values: CDR1 DFQATT, CDR2 SNEGSKA (reference sequence). CDR3 in amino acids: CSASSDRGSYGYTF. The DNA of the CDR3 is TGCAGTGCCTCCTCGGACAGGGGAAGCTATGGCTACACCTTC.

The V call is TRBV2, the J call TRBJ1-5; TRBD1 is a possible D gene (6 bases). The CDR3 totals 14 residues. V was pared by 11 bases and J by 4 bases, with 18 bases between. CDR1 SNHLY and CDR2 FYNNEI come from the germline V gene. CDR3 nucleotide sequence: TGTGCCGGCTCTGAGGGGGTTCCTAATCAGCCCCAGCATTTT. This encodes CAGSEGVPNQPQHF.

The J gene is TRBJ2-7, the V gene TRBV6-1; D not certain. The CDR3 runs 13 residues. Germline lookup yields CDR1 MNHNS and CDR2 SASEGT. V was shortened by 2 bases and J by 7 bases, with 12 bases between the two germline ends. For the CDR3, the DNA is TGTGCCAGCAGTGAATTAAGGGTAGGAGAGCAGTACGTC. The encoded protein is CASSELRVGEQYV.

In this sample, this clonotype turned up a few times. The chain combines TRBV12-3 or TRBV12-4 with TRBJ1-1; D is undetermined. The V and J ends lost 7 bases and 3 bases respectively, with 18 bases between them. The CDR3 runs 15 residues. For the CDR3, the DNA is TGTGCCAGCACCGAAGAAGGTGAGCGCGACACTGAAGCTTTCTTT. As protein: CASTEEGERDTEAFF.

This clonotype was detected only a few times. The CDR3 DNA sequence: TGCGCCAGCAGCCAACGACAGGGGAACACTGAAGCTTTCTTT. Protein product: CASSQRQGNTEAFF. J is TRBJ1-1 and V is TRBV4-3, with 7 bases lining up with TRBD1. The CDR3 runs to 14 residues. J lost 1 base, V lost 2 bases, and 1 base had no gene match. Germline V gene data show CDR1 as LGHNA and CDR2 as YSLEER.

This clonotype was recorded many times. This chain uses TRBV11-2 with TRBJ2-2; 8 nucleotides agree with TRBD1. Germline CDR1 and CDR2: SGHAT and FQNNGV. V trimming: 0 bases; J trimming: 5 bases; junction bases outside the gene matches: 5. This CDR3 has 16 residues. The CDR3 is CASSLDRTGRTGELFF. Here the CDR3 DNA reads TGTGCCAGCAGCTTAGATAGGACAGGGAGGACCGGGGAGCTGTTTTTT. The variable domain in full, with the rest retrieved from reference TRBV11-2 and TRBJ2-2, is EAGVAQSPRYKIIEKRQSVAFWCNPISGHATLYWYQQILGQGPKLLIQFQNNGVVDDSQLPKDRFSAERLKGVDSTLKIQPAKLEDSAVYLCASSLDRTGRTGELFFGEGSRLTVL.